Sequencing of this T cell receptor beta chain was carried out in a study of radiotherapy plus CTLA-4 blockade in lung cancer. It was focal radiation plus CTLA-4 blockade with ipilimumab that patients with chemo-refractory metastatic non-small-cell lung cancer received. Sequenced by immunoSEQ multiplex PCR; TCRdb stores in-frame clones only, minus some. The sample contains around 80,000 clones, nearly 75% of which appear only once. Per the germline V gene, CDR1 is SGHVS and CDR2 is FQNEAQ. Trimming took 5 bases from V and 4 from J, leaving 2 bases between them. This CDR3 comprises 10 residues. Study-level results: Radiotherapy was combined with ipilimumab, and tumor-derived TCR clones then expanded in blood.

Of note for this clone: Its antigen is as yet unknown.

The chain couples TRBV7-8 to TRBJ2-5, with D uncertain. Specimen: peripheral blood, collected from a patient treated with radiotherapy plus ipilimumab. The TCR comes from a human donor with non-small cell lung cancer whose response to radiotherapy plus ipilimumab could not be evaluated. CDR3 sequence: CASSRETQYF. As DNA, the CDR3 is TGTGCCAGCAGCCGAGAGACCCAGTACTTC.